This note documents a single T cell receptor (beta chain) sequence. Its antigen is not known. This specimen belongs to a study of a mutant IDH1 vaccine in newly diagnosed glioma. CDR3 length equals 15 residues. Trimming cost V 2 bases and J 0 bases; bases outside gene matches: 1. Germline assignment: CDR1 SGHNT and CDR2 YYREEE (reference sequence). TCRdb's copy holds only in-frame clones and misses some; the assay was immunoSEQ multiplex PCR. The sample lists about 63,000 clones; about four fifths were seen once. Stated time point: baseline, week 1 (first vaccination visit). Treatment reported: pre-vaccination baseline after standard-of-care therapy. Study results and caveats: Of all patients, approximately 93% showed vaccine-induced immune responses.

The genes are TRBV5-4 and TRBJ2-1; 8 bases agree with TRBD1. The material was peripheral blood mononuclear cells (PBMCs), obtained from a glioma patient treated with radiotherapy, temozolomide or both. The sequence derives from a woman younger than 30 with glioma. Some clones in this sample may be carry-over from other donors' samples. Written as DNA, the CDR3 is TGTGCCAGCAGCTTAGACAGGGGCTCCTACAATGAGCAGTTCTTC. Encoded protein: CASSLDRGSYNEQFF. Full variable domain (missing parts from reference TRBV5-4 and TRBJ2-1): ETGVTQSPTHLIKTRGQQVTLRCSSQSGHNTVSWYQQALGQGPQFIFQYYREEENGRGNFPPRFSGLQFPNYSSELNVNALELDDSALYLCASSLDRGSYNEQFFGPGTRLTVL.